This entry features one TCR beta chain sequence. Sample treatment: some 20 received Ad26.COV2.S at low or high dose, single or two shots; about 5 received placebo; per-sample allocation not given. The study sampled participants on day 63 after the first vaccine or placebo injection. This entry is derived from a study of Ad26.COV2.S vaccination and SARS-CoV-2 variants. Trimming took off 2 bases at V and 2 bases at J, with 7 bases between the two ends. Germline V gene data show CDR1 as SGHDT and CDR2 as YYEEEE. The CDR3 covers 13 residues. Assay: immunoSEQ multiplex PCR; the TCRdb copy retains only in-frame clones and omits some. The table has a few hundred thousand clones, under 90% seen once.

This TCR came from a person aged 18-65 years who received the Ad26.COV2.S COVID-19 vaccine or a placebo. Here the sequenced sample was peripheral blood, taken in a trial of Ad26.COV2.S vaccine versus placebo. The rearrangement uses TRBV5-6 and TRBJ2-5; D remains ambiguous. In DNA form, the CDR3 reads TGTGCCAGCAGCTTAGTCTTACAAGAGACCCAGTACTTC. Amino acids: CASSLVLQETQYF.